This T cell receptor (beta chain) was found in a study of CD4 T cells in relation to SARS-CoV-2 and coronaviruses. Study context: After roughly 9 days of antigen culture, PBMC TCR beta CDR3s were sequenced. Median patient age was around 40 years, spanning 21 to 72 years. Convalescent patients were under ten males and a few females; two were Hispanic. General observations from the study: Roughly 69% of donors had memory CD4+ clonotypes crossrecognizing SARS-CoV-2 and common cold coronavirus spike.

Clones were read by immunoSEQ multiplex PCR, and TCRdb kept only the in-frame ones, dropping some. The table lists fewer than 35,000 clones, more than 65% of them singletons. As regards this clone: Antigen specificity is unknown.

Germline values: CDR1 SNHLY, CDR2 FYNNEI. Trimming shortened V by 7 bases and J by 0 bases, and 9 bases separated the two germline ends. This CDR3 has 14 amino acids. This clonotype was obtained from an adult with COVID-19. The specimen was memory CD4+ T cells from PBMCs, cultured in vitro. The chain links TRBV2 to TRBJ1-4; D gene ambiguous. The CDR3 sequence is CASIRNPTNEKLFF. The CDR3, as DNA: TGTGCCAGCATAAGGAATCCAACTAATGAAAAACTGTTTTTT.